This TCR beta chain is from a study of response to subunit inactivated influenza vaccine (dated by TCRdb to the late 2010s). For the wider study: Deep quantitative T cell receptor repertoire profiling was used in the study to track responses to a trivalent subunit inactivated influenza vaccine. Beyond this particular receptor, the publication reports: The authors suggested that each seasonal influenza vaccination may recruit only a limited number of new T cells.

Library preparation was by RT-PCR. Reads for this sample came from an Illumina HiSeq 2500. The public reads were quality trimmed at Q25 with fastp and then assembled into clones with MiXCR by TCRdb, keeping productive beta chains. Every CDR3 protein is listed once, alongside the most common genes and DNA of its rows. The sample has around 650,000 distinct CDR3 sequences on record, more than 15% of them singletons. The leading ten clones occupy 11% of the sample. This clonotype has more than one count but fewer than ten. There is no known antigen for this receptor. Per-base qualities were not stored, and no clone one base away is much larger. In the germline V gene, CDR1 corresponds to SGHTS and CDR2 to YDEGEE. The junction carries 18 bases between V and J, which are trimmed by 4 bases and 4 bases respectively. The CDR3 measures 16 amino acids from cysteine to phenylalanine. CDR3 DNA is the only sequence kept; it has 48 bases, read in frame from the first base.

The rearranged segments are TRBV5-8 and TRBJ2-1, and possibly TRBD1, on 7 matching bases. The receptor was isolated from a man in his forties or fifties who received an inactivated influenza vaccine. Donor details come from another sample of the same person, matched by shared clones. Sequencing was performed on PBMCs from blood, taken approximately 12 days after vaccination. CDR3 reads: CASSPGGSSLYNEQFF. The DNA is as follows: TGTGCCAGCAGCCCAGGGGGGAGCAGCCTATACAATGAGCAGTTCTTC. Reference TRBV5-8 and TRBJ2-1 genes cover what lies past the CDR3, so the full variable domain is EAGVTQSPTHLIKTRGQQATLRCSPISGHTSVYWYQQALGLGLQFLLWYDEGEERNRGNFPPRFSGRQFPNYSSELNVNALELEDSALYLCASSPGGSSLYNEQFFGPGTRLTVL.